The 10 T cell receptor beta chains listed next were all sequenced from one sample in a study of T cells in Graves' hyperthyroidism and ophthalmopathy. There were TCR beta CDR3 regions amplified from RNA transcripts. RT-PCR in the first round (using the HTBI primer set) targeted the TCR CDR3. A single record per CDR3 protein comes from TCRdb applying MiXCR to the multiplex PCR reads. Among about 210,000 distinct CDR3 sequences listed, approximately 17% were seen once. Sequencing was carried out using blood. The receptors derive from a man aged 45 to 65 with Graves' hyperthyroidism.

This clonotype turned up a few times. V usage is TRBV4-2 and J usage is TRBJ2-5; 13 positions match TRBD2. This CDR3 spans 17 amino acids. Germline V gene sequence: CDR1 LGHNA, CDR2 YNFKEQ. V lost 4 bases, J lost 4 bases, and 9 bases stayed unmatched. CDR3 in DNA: TGTGCCAGCAGCCTCGGACTAGCGGGAGCGGGGGGAGAGACCCAGTACTTC. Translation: CASSLGLAGAGGETQYF.

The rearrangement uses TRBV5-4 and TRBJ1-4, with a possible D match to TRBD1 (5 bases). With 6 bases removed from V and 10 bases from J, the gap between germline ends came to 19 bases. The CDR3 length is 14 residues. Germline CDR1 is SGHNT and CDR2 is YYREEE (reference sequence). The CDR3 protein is CASKRQGGSGKLFF. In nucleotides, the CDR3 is TGTGCCAGCAAACGTCAGGGAGGCTCTGGAAAACTGTTTTTT.

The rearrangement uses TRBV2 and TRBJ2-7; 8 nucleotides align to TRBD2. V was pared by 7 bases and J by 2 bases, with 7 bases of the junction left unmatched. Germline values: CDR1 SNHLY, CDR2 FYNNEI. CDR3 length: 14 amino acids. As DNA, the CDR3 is TGTGCCAGCAAGGCTAATAGCGGGGCCTACGAGCAGTACTTC. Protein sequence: CASKANSGAYEQYF.

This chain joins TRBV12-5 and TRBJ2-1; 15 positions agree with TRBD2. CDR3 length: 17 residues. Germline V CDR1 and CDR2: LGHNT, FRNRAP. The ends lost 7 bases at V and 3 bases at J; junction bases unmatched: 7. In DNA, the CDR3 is TGTGCTAGTGCCCGCGGGACTAGCGGGAGGATCTACAATGAGCAGTTCTTC. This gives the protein CASARGTSGRIYNEQFF.

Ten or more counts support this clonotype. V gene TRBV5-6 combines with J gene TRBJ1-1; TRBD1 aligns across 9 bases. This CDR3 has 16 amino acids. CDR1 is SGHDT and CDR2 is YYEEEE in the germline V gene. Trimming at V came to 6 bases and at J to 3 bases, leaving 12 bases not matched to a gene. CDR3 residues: CASTSLVRTGDTEAFF. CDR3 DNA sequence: TGTGCCAGCACCTCCCTCGTAAGGACAGGGGACACTGAAGCTTTCTTT.

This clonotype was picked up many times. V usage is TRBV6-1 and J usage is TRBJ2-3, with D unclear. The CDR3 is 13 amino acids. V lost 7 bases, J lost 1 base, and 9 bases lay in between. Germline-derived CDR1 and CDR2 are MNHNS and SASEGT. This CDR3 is CASTLRGTDTQYF. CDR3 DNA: TGTGCCAGCACCTTGCGTGGCACAGATACGCAGTATTTT.

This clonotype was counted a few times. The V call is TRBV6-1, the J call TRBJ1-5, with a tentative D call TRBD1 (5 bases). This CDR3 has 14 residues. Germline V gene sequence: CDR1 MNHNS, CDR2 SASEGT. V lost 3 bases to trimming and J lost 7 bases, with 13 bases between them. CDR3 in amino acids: CASSEGRAGQPQHF. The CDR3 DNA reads TGTGCCAGCAGTGAGGGACGGGCGGGGCAGCCCCAGCATTTT.

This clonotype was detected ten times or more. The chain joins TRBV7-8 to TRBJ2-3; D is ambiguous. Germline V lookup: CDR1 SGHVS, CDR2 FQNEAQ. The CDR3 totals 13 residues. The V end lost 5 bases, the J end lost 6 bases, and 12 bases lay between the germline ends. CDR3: CASSATEMDTQYF. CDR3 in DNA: TGTGCCAGCAGCGCGACCGAGATGGATACGCAGTATTTT.

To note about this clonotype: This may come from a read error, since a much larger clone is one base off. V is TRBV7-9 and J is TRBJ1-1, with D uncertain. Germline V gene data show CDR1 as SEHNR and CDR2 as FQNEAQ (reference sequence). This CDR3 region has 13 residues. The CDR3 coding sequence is TGTGTCAGCAGCTTAGCCGTCAAGGACGGGGCTTTCTTT. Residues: CVSSLAVKDGAFF.

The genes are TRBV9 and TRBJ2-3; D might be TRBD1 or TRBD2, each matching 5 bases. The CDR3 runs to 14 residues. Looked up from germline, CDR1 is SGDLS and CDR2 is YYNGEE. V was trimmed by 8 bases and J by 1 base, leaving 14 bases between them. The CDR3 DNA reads TGTGCCAGTGGTAGAGGGGATGGCACAGATACGCAGTATTTT. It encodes CASGRGDGTDTQYF.